These 11 T cell receptor beta chains were sequenced from one sample in a study of blood T cell repertoires in COVID-19. Assay used: immunoSEQ multiplex PCR; TCRdb lists only in-frame clones, some missing. The table has roughly 62,000 clones, approximately 86% seen once. The sequenced sample was peripheral blood. These receptors all stem from a human donor with active COVID-19. The donor label of this sample is uncertain.

The chain carries TRBV2 and TRBJ1-6; D uncertain. Germline V gene sequence: CDR1 SNHLY, CDR2 FYNNEI. The CDR3 extends over 15 amino acids. V lost 7 bases and J lost 7, with 17 bases in between. The CDR3 reads CASIREGLGNSPLHF. DNA for the CDR3: TGTGCCAGCATCCGGGAGGGTTTGGGGAATTCACCCCTCCACTTT.

In its sample, this clone was seen once. V and J are TRBV12-3 or TRBV12-4 and TRBJ2-7; D remains ambiguous. CDR3 length equals 12 residues. V was shortened by 5 bases and J by 5 bases, with 10 bases between the two germline ends. This chain's CDR3 is CASSLDFNEQYF. In nucleotides, the CDR3 is TGTGCCAGCAGTCTCGACTTCAACGAGCAGTACTTC.

The genes are TRBV5-1 and TRBJ2-5, with 11 bases that match TRBD2. The CDR3 runs 16 residues. The germline V gene has CDR1 SGHRS and CDR2 YFSETQ. V trimming: 5 bases; J trimming: 3 bases; junction bases outside the gene matches: 9. The CDR3 loop reads CASRPTSGGAEETQYF. The CDR3 DNA sequence: TGCGCCAGCAGACCCACTAGCGGGGGCGCCGAAGAGACCCAGTACTTC.

V and J are TRBV28 and TRBJ2-2; D gene unclear. With 3 bases removed from V and 9 bases from J, the gap between germline ends came to 8 bases. Germline V gene sequence: CDR1 MDHEN, CDR2 SYDVKM. This CDR3 contains 12 residues. The CDR3 is CASSFQRRELFF. DNA for the CDR3: TGTGCCAGCAGTTTCCAGCGCCGGGAGCTGTTTTTT.

This sequence joins TRBV9 and TRBJ2-3; the D is unclear. This CDR3 contains 14 residues. Germline lookup yields CDR1 SGDLS and CDR2 YYNGEE. The V gene lost 0 bases and the J gene lost 2 bases, with 7 bases spanning the gap. The CDR3 here is CASSVESLTDTQYF. In DNA, the CDR3 is TGTGCCAGCAGCGTAGAGAGCCTCACAGATACGCAGTATTTT.

The chain links TRBV19 to TRBJ2-3; 9 bases line up with TRBD2. The germline V gene encodes CDR1 LNHDA and CDR2 SQIVND (reference sequence). The V segment lost 4 bases and the J segment 3 bases; nucleotides outside the gene matches: 5. This CDR3 has 15 residues. The CDR3 nucleotides read TGTGCCAGTAGTAGGCTAGCGGGGCAGACAGATACGCAGTATTTT. It is translated as CASSRLAGQTDTQYF.

The chain recombines TRBV7-6 with TRBJ2-1, with D possibly TRBD2 on 7 matching bases. The CDR3 runs 15 residues. CDR1 and CDR2 from the germline V gene are SGHVS and FNYEAQ. V was pared by 2 bases and J by 7 bases, with 15 bases between. CDR3 amino acids: CASSLFLGGGNEQFF. The CDR3 nucleotides read TGTGCCAGCAGCTTATTCCTAGGGGGGGGAAATGAGCAGTTCTTC.

The chain carries TRBV7-9 and TRBJ1-1, with 7 nucleotides matching TRBD1. In germline, CDR1 is SEHNR, CDR2 FQNEAQ (reference sequence). V dropped 6 bases and J dropped 5; count of bases not matched to a gene: 9. The CDR3 is made up of 14 amino acids. The CDR3 bases are TGTGCCAGCAGTACTACAGGGGTTAGGACTGAAGCTTTCTTT. This gives the protein CASSTTGVRTEAFF. The full variable domain, in which reference TRBV7-9 and TRBJ1-1 provide the parts outside the CDR3, is DTGVSQNPRHKITKRGQNVTFRCDPISEHNRLYWYRQTLGQGPEFLTYFQNEAQLEKSRLLSDRFSAERPKGSFSTLEIQRTEQGDSAMYLCASSTTGVRTEAFFGQGTRLTVV.

J is TRBJ2-7 and V is TRBV19; the match to TRBD2 covers 10 bases. Germline-derived CDR1 and CDR2 are LNHDA and SQIVND (reference sequence). The CDR3 is made up of 15 amino acids. Trimming at V came to 3 bases and at J to 4 bases, leaving 6 bases not matched to a gene. Here the CDR3 reads CASSISGLAAYEQYF. Written as DNA, the CDR3 is TGTGCCAGTAGTATTTCCGGACTAGCGGCTTACGAGCAGTACTTC.

This chain uses TRBV7-3 with TRBJ2-3; maybe TRBD2 (5 bases). From germline, CDR1 is SGHTA and CDR2 FQGTGA. CDR3 length: 16 amino acids. Trimming took 5 bases from V and 6 from J, leaving 21 bases between them. The CDR3 DNA reads TGTGCCAGCAGCCAACTAGGACCTTCTCCGAAGGATACGCAGTATTTT. Translation: CASSQLGPSPKDTQYF. Together with reference TRBV7-3 and TRBJ2-3, the CDR3 gives the full variable domain: GAGVSQTPSNKVTEKGKYVELRCDPISGHTALYWYRQSLGQGPEFLIYFQGTGAADDSGLPNDRFFAVRPEGSVSTLKIQRTERGDSAVYLCASSQLGPSPKDTQYFGPGTRLTVL.

The chain joins TRBV5-1 to TRBJ2-7; D gene uncertain. Trimming pared 1 base from V and 3 bases from J, leaving 5 bases between. This CDR3 comprises 12 residues. Germline-derived CDR1 and CDR2 are SGHRS and YFSETQ. In nucleotides, the CDR3 is TGCGCCAGCAGCTTGCAGGTCTACGAGCAGTACTTC. Protein sequence: CASSLQVYEQYF.